This entry features one T cell receptor (beta chain) sequence. V dropped 2 bases and J dropped 4; count of bases not matched to a gene: 4. Germline V gene sequence: CDR1 SGHRS, CDR2 YFSETQ. The CDR3 has 15 amino acids. The data originate from a study of control samples from healthy donors and cancer patients. The assay was immunoSEQ multiplex PCR, and TCRdb's table has in-frame clones only and misses some. The sample lists under 200,000 clones; 90% to 95% were seen once. This rearrangement joins TRBV5-1 to TRBJ2-3, with 10 bases lining up with TRBD2. The TCR comes from a woman aged 25 to 45 in good health. Sequences were obtained from blood. The CDR3 DNA follows: TGCGCCAGCAGCTTAGCGGGAGGGCCGGCAGATACGCAGTATTTT. Encoded protein: CASSLAGGPADTQYF.